This passage covers 30 T cell receptor beta chains from one sample sequenced in a study of T cell responses to AZD1222 COVID-19 vaccine. The table came from immunoSEQ multiplex PCR; TCRdb's copy has only in-frame clones and leaves some out. Among 80,000 to 100,000 clones listed, just over 90% were seen once. The input for sequencing was peripheral blood, taken on day 0 of AZD1222 vaccination. The receptor set was obtained from an adult in good health.

V and J are TRBV7-9 and TRBJ2-7; 9 nucleotides align to TRBD1. The CDR3 spans 14 residues. Trimming took 5 bases from V and 6 from J; bases not matched to a gene: 8. In germline, CDR1 is SEHNR, CDR2 FQNEAQ (reference sequence). The CDR3 DNA follows: TGTGCCAGCAGCCCTCCCCGGACAGGGGCCGAGCAGTACTTC. Protein sequence: CASSPPRTGAEQYF.

The chain combines TRBV2 with TRBJ2-1; D is tentatively TRBD1 or TRBD2 (5 bases each). V was pared by 5 bases and J by 0 bases, with 11 bases between. The CDR3 length is 15 residues. CDR1 SNHLY and CDR2 FYNNEI come from the germline V gene. CDR3 sequence reads: CASSLGPPSYNEQFF. The CDR3 DNA follows: TGTGCCAGCAGTTTGGGACCGCCCTCCTACAATGAGCAGTTCTTC. Full variable domain (rest looked up from reference TRBV2 and TRBJ2-1): EPEVTQTPSHQVTQMGQEVILRCVPISNHLYFYWYRQILGQKVEFLVSFYNNEISEKSEIFDDQFSVERPDGSNFTLKIRSTKLEDSAMYFCASSLGPPSYNEQFFGPGTRLTVL.

The V call is TRBV30, the J call TRBJ1-2, with D tentatively TRBD1 (5 bases). The CDR3 extends over 15 amino acids. CDR1 is GTSNPN, CDR2 SVGIG, per germline (reference sequence). With 6 bases removed from V and 2 bases from J, the gap between germline ends came to 19 bases. The CDR3 loop is CACQIMGQTNYGYTF. CDR3 DNA sequence: TGTGCCTGCCAAATCATGGGGCAGACCAACTATGGCTACACCTTC.

This clone was picked up a small number of times. An end of the junction differs from the germline gene, which may be a read error. This chain uses TRBV11-1 with TRBJ2-3, with a tentative D call TRBD2 (5 bases). The CDR3 is 11 amino acids. Germline V gene data show CDR1 as SGHAT and CDR2 as FQDESV (reference sequence). DNA for the CDR3: TGTGCCAGCAGCATAGCGGATACGCAGTATTTT. Translated: CASSIADTQYF.

The chain has TRBV30 and TRBJ2-5, with 8 bases matching TRBD1. J lost 5 bases, V lost 2 bases, and 13 bases had no gene match. The CDR3 contains 16 residues. Germline V lookup: CDR1 GTSNPN, CDR2 SVGIG (reference sequence). As DNA, the CDR3 is TGTGCCTGGAGTAGGACAGGGAAGGGCTTGAGGGAGACCCAGTACTTC. It translates to CAWSRTGKGLRETQYF. The variable domain in full, completed from reference TRBV30 and TRBJ2-5, reads SQTIHQWPATLVQPVGSPLSLECTVEGTSNPNLYWYRQAAGRGLQLLFYSVGIGQISSEVPQNLSASRPQDRQFILSSKKLLLSDSGFYLCAWSRTGKGLRETQYFGPGTRLLVL.

This chain joins TRBV6-5 and TRBJ1-1, with D maybe TRBD1 (5 bases). With 7 bases removed from V and 0 bases from J, the gap between germline ends came to 15 bases. The CDR3 is 15 amino acids. Per the germline V gene, CDR1 is MNHEY and CDR2 is SVGAGI. This CDR3 is CASTTFGTLNTEAFF. The CDR3 nucleotides read TGTGCCAGCACCACGTTCGGGACCTTGAACACTGAAGCTTTCTTT.

The chain recombines TRBV25-1 with TRBJ2-7; 7 bases agree with TRBD1. Germline V CDR1 and CDR2: MGHDK, SYGVNS. Trimming removed 4 bases from V and 0 bases from J; junction bases left unmatched: 6. CDR3 length: 15 residues. In DNA form, the CDR3 reads TGTGCCAGCAGTGTCCCCAGGGGGTCCTCCTACGAGCAGTACTTC. Residues: CASSVPRGSSYEQYF.

The V gene is TRBV6-5, the J gene TRBJ1-5; 9 positions agree with TRBD1. V trimming: 10 bases; J trimming: 2 bases; junction bases outside the gene matches: 6. The V gene's germline CDR1 is MNHEY and CDR2 SVGAGI. This CDR3 contains 14 residues. This CDR3 reads CATSDRGGNQPQHF. CDR3 nucleotide sequence: TGTGCCACCTCGGACAGGGGCGGCAATCAGCCCCAGCATTTT.

The V call is TRBV7-9, the J call TRBJ1-4; the D is unclear. Per germline, CDR1 SEHNR and CDR2 FQNEAQ (reference sequence). Trimming shortened V by 2 bases and J by 0 bases, and 10 bases separated the two germline ends. This CDR3 has 16 amino acids. CDR3 DNA: TGTGCCAGCAGCTTAATGCAGGCCGCAACTAATGAAAAACTGTTTTTT. The encoded protein is CASSLMQAATNEKLFF.

The chain carries TRBV28 and TRBJ1-2; 8 bases are shared with TRBD1. The CDR3 runs to 15 residues. Germline CDR1 MDHEN, CDR2 SYDVKM. V shed 2 bases, J shed 0 bases, and the junction held 2 bases outside the gene matches. The CDR3 spells CASSLPGQANYGYTF. Written as DNA, the CDR3 is TGTGCCAGCAGTTTACCGGGACAGGCTAACTATGGCTACACCTTC.

The J gene is TRBJ1-1, the V gene TRBV4-3; tentative D call: TRBD1 (5 bases). Between the trimmed V and J ends, which lost 0 bases and 0 bases, there was a span of 14 bases. CDR1 and CDR2 from the germline V gene are LGHNA and YSLEER. The CDR3 runs 17 residues. CDR3 DNA: TGCGCCAGCAGCCAAGAAAAGGGGTCGGGGGTGAACACTGAAGCTTTCTTT. Protein sequence: CASSQEKGSGVNTEAFF.

This chain joins TRBV5-6 and TRBJ2-1; D tentatively fits TRBD1 or TRBD2 (5 bases each). The CDR3 contains 14 residues. The germline V gene encodes CDR1 SGHDT and CDR2 YYEEEE. V dropped 4 bases and J dropped 15 bases, with 23 bases sitting between them. CDR3 nucleotide sequence: TGTGCCAGCAGCCCCTCGGGGCGCGAGCCCGGTCGGTTCTTC. Its protein is CASSPSGREPGRFF.

Note on this clone: Within the sample, other DNA sequences also encode this same CDR3. The rearrangement joins TRBV6-5 to TRBJ1-1; no firm D call. V was shortened by 3 bases and J by 3 bases, with 2 bases between the two germline ends. Germline V gene data show CDR1 as MNHEY and CDR2 as SVGAGI. The length of the CDR3 is 11 residues. The CDR3 sequence: CASSYYTEAFF. DNA of the CDR3: TGTGCCAGCAGTTATTACACTGAAGCTTTCTTT.

The chain is built from TRBV14 and TRBJ1-1; D might be TRBD1 (5 bases). The CDR3 sequence is 11 residues long. V shed 4 bases and J shed 6 bases, with 6 bases lying between them. Germline CDR1 is SGHDN and CDR2 is FVKESK. The CDR3 reads CASSLGAEAFF. The CDR3 DNA is TGTGCCAGCAGCCTAGGGGCTGAAGCTTTCTTT.

V and J are TRBV6-2 or TRBV6-3 and TRBJ2-3, with D possibly being TRBD1 (5 bases). The germline V gene encodes CDR1 MNHEY and CDR2 SVGEGT. Trimming stripped 4 bases from V and 4 bases from J, with 12 bases between. This CDR3 comprises 14 residues. Here the CDR3 DNA reads TGTGCCAGCAGTTTGGACAAGGAGTCAGATACGCAGTATTTT. Its protein product is CASSLDKESDTQYF.

The rearrangement uses TRBV19 and TRBJ1-5, with D possibly matching TRBD1 (5 bases). Germline values: CDR1 LNHDA, CDR2 SQIVND (reference sequence). V lost 6 bases, J lost 4 bases, and 13 bases lay in between. The CDR3 consists of 14 residues. CDR3 protein: CASSPRRGNQPQHF. In nucleotides, the CDR3 is TGTGCCAGTAGCCCTAGGAGGGGAAATCAGCCCCAGCATTTT.

The rearrangement links TRBV5-1 to TRBJ2-7, with 10 bases fitting TRBD2. V lost 4 bases and J lost 2; bases outside the gene matches: 9. The CDR3 covers 16 residues. Germline CDR1 reads SGHRS; CDR2 reads YFSETQ. CDR3 protein: CASSPGLAVPPYEQYF. DNA of the CDR3: TGCGCCAGCAGCCCAGGACTAGCGGTACCCCCCTACGAGCAGTACTTC.

The chain carries TRBV5-8 and TRBJ2-2; D possibly corresponds to TRBD1 (6 bases). The CDR3 runs 15 residues. V gave up 6 bases and J gave up 4 bases, with 16 bases separating them. Germline CDR1 SGHTS, CDR2 YDEGEE. The CDR3 DNA is TGTGCCAGCAAATGGGGGACACACATCACCGGGGAGCTGTTTTTT. Translated, it gives CASKWGTHITGELFF.

The chain is built from TRBV27 and TRBJ2-5; perhaps D is TRBD1 or TRBD2 (6 bases each). The CDR3 is made up of 15 amino acids. V was shortened by 1 base and J by 5 bases, with 14 bases between the two germline ends. Germline V gene sequence: CDR1 MNHEY, CDR2 SMNVEV (reference sequence). The CDR3 DNA reads TGTGCCAGCAGTTTATGGGGGGCCTCGGGGGAGACCCAGTACTTC. Translated: CASSLWGASGETQYF.

This clone was found once. The chain recombines TRBV21-1 with TRBJ1-2; the D call TRBD1 from the table was never checked on the DNA. TRBV21-1 is designated a pseudogene. This CDR3 contains 20 residues. The CDR3 bases are TGTGCCAGCAGCAAAAGGGGATGGAGCCCAATGCCCTTCTGTAACTATGGCTACACCTTC. Amino acids: CASSKRGWSPMPFCNYGYTF.

V and J are TRBV24-1 and TRBJ2-2; D is possibly TRBD2 (6 bases). Germline loops: CDR1 KGHDR, CDR2 SFDVKD. The CDR3 has 17 amino acids. The V end was cut by 1 base, the J end by 3 bases, with 14 bases between. DNA of the CDR3: TGTGCCACCAGTGATTTTGGAGGGAGGTCGGACACCGGGGAGCTGTTTTTT. Translation: CATSDFGGRSDTGELFF.

The chain carries TRBV7-9 and TRBJ2-1; no firm D call. The CDR3 has 12 amino acids. V lost 1 base and J lost 8, with 6 bases in between. CDR1 is SEHNR and CDR2 is FQNEAQ in the germline V gene (reference sequence). The CDR3 coding sequence is TGTGCCAGCAGCTTAGACTATGATGAGCAGTTCTTC. Translation: CASSLDYDEQFF.

The chain combines TRBV10-3 with TRBJ1-5; 9 nucleotides agree with TRBD1. The V gene's germline CDR1 is ENHRY and CDR2 SYGVKD. The length of the CDR3 is 14 residues. The trim removed 9 bases at V and 11 bases at J, leaving 14 bases unmatched. The CDR3: CAIVDTGGVKSQHF. CDR3 nucleotide sequence: TGTGCCATAGTAGATACAGGGGGCGTTAAGTCCCAGCATTTT.

This clone was found once. CDR3 bases: TGTGCCAGCAGCTTAGCGCCCGGGACTAGCGGGGAGCTCCTCGAGCAGTACTTC. It yields the protein CASSLAPGTSGELLEQYF. The chain couples TRBV7-2 to TRBJ2-7, with 13 bases matching TRBD2. CDR3 size: 18 residues. Germline V gene data show CDR1 as SGHTA and CDR2 as FQGNSA. The V segment lost 0 bases and the J segment 6 bases; nucleotides outside the gene matches: 11.

The gene calls are TRBV7-2 and TRBJ2-5; 10 nucleotides line up with TRBD2. Per the germline V gene, CDR1 is SGHTA and CDR2 is FQGNSA. The junction had 2 bases not matched to a gene; V was cut back by 5 bases and J by 2 bases. The CDR3 length is 14 residues. The CDR3 here is CASSPSGGQETQYF. CDR3 DNA sequence: TGTGCCAGCAGCCCTAGCGGGGGACAAGAGACCCAGTACTTC.

This rearrangement joins TRBV19 to TRBJ1-2; D gene unclear. V lost 4 bases to trimming and J lost 7 bases, with 16 bases between them. Germline CDR1 is LNHDA and CDR2 is SQIVND (reference sequence). This CDR3 comprises 14 residues. CDR3: CASSTKPREPGYTF. In nucleotides, the CDR3 is TGTGCCAGTAGTACCAAACCTCGGGAGCCTGGCTACACCTTC.

The V gene is TRBV30, the J gene TRBJ2-3; the match to TRBD1 covers 10 bases. The CDR3 runs to 14 residues. Per the germline V gene, CDR1 is GTSNPN and CDR2 is SVGIG (reference sequence). Trimming cost V 3 bases and J 6 bases; bases outside gene matches: 6. Written as DNA, the CDR3 is TGTGCCTGGAGGCCGGGACAGGGGTCGGATACGCAGTATTTT. It encodes CAWRPGQGSDTQYF. The full variable domain, its missing parts supplied by reference TRBV30 and TRBJ2-3, is SQTIHQWPATLVQPVGSPLSLECTVEGTSNPNLYWYRQAAGRGLQLLFYSVGIGQISSEVPQNLSASRPQDRQFILSSKKLLLSDSGFYLCAWRPGQGSDTQYFGPGTRLTVL.

The chain is built from TRBV2 and TRBJ1-2, with 7 bases identical to TRBD1. V was clipped by 7 bases and J by 0 bases; unmatched bases: 11. There are 16 residues in the CDR3. Germline values: CDR1 SNHLY, CDR2 FYNNEI. DNA of the CDR3: TGTGCCAGCACTTACCGGGACAGCTGGACTAACTATGGCTACACCTTC. It is translated as CASTYRDSWTNYGYTF. Filled out from reference TRBV2 and TRBJ1-2, the complete variable domain reads EPEVTQTPSHQVTQMGQEVILRCVPISNHLYFYWYRQILGQKVEFLVSFYNNEISEKSEIFDDQFSVERPDGSNFTLKIRSTKLEDSAMYFCASTYRDSWTNYGYTFGSGTRLTVV.

This chain links TRBV6-1 with TRBJ1-1; D uncertain. Per the germline V gene, CDR1 is MNHNS and CDR2 is SASEGT. This CDR3 has 14 amino acids. V was trimmed by 3 bases and J by 2 bases, leaving 10 bases between them. The chain's CDR3 is CASSDGPTNTEAFF. DNA of the CDR3: TGTGCCAGCAGTGATGGACCCACAAACACTGAAGCTTTCTTT.

In its sample, this clone was seen once. J is TRBJ1-1 and V is TRBV18, with D perhaps TRBD1 (5 bases). Germline V gene sequence: CDR1 KGHSH, CDR2 LQKENI. The CDR3 is made up of 14 amino acids. V dropped 7 bases and J dropped 1 base, with 13 bases sitting between them. The CDR3 spells CASFLKQGNTEAFF. The CDR3 DNA reads as TGTGCCAGCTTCTTAAAGCAGGGGAACACTGAAGCTTTCTTT.